Described below is a single TCR beta chain sequence and its context. The antigen is unknown. The entry originates in a study of cytomegalovirus exposure and HLA in healthy donors. The study's findings and limits: Later on, analysis showed that most CMV-associated TCR beta chains appeared to be HLA-restricted. Accurate prediction of HLA-A and HLA-B alleles (for most subjects) was reportedly achieved from TCR beta sequences. V- and J-gene trimming in TCR beta was tied to a missense DCLRE1C variant by an analysis performed later. Associated with cytomegalovirus, according to the listing, were 150 to 200 TCR beta chains.

Germline assignment: CDR1 SGHRS and CDR2 YFSETQ. The CDR3 is 13 amino acids. Trimming pared 4 bases from V and 0 bases from J, leaving 8 bases between. Primers: 60 Vbeta forward and 13 Jbeta reverse. Profiled with immunoSEQ multiplex PCR; TCRdb holds only in-frame clones, not every one. In the table there are around 150,000 clones, nearly 80% of which are singletons. Sequencing input: PBMCs. The origin of this receptor is a woman aged 40 to 50 in good health and CMV-seronegative. The chain uses TRBV5-1 and TRBJ2-7; D is perhaps TRBD1 (5 bases). The CDR3 here is CASSTQGSYEQYF. The CDR3 region has the DNA TGCGCCAGCAGCACCCAGGGCTCCTACGAGCAGTACTTC. The whole variable domain, remainder taken from reference TRBV5-1 and TRBJ2-7, is KAGVTQTPRYLIKTRGQQVTLSCSPISGHRSVSWYQQTPGQGLQFLFEYFSETQRNKGNFPGRFSGRQFSNSRSEMNVSTLELGDSALYLCASSTQGSYEQYFGPGTRLTVT.